The 22 T cell receptor beta chains listed next were all sequenced from one sample in a study of T-cell reconstitution after alpha-beta-depleted transplantation in children listed by TCRdb under 2016. In the paper's terms, the treatment or condition label means: allogeneic hematopoietic cell transplantation with graft depleted of TCRalphabeta T cells and CD19 B cells. Libraries came from PCR. Sequenced using an Illumina HiSeq 2500. TCR library preparation used molecular barcoding, with unique molecular identifiers applied to normalize quantification of the TCRbeta repertoire. TCRdb cleaned the public reads at Q25 with fastp, built clones with MiXCR and kept in-frame beta chains. Rows are unified per CDR3 protein, each entry keeping the most common DNA and genes. This sample is represented by roughly 66,000 distinct CDR3 sequences; 4.9% of them were singletons. The ten largest clones capture over 15% of the sample.

Sample: PBMCs, mostly from graft donor cells, taken 180 days after TCRalphabeta/CD19-depleted stem cell transplant. These receptors were collected from a boy younger than two who had a stem cell transplant for acute myeloid leukemia, so the T cells may come from the graft donor.

This clonotype was observed at least ten times. V usage is TRBV7-2 and J usage is TRBJ2-3; the match to TRBD2 covers 10 bases. Germline assignment: CDR1 SGHTA and CDR2 FQGNSA. The CDR3 loop spans 16 amino acids. Trimming took 2 bases from V and 5 from J; bases not matched to a gene: 7. This CDR3 is CASSLRPSGGVDTQYF. The CDR3 DNA reads TGTGCCAGCAGCTTAAGGCCTAGCGGGGGCGTAGATACGCAGTATTTT.

This clonotype appeared many times. V usage is TRBV7-9 and J usage is TRBJ2-3, with no clear D. Per germline, CDR1 SEHNR and CDR2 FQNEAQ (reference sequence). The CDR3 sequence is 12 residues long. Deletions cut 6 bases from V and 4 bases from J, with 8 bases between. The DNA for the CDR3 is TGTGCCAGCAGTTCCCGCCCAGATACGCAGTATTTT. Translating it yields CASSSRPDTQYF. Based on the CDR3 plus reference TRBV7-9 and TRBJ2-3, the full variable domain is DTGVSQNPRHKITKRGQNVTFRCDPISEHNRLYWYRQTLGQGPEFLTYFQNEAQLEKSRLLSDRFSAERPKGSFSTLEIQRTEQGDSAMYLCASSSRPDTQYFGPGTRLTVL.

Many counts were recorded for this clonotype. The chain uses TRBV5-6 and TRBJ2-5; the D is unclear. The CDR3 totals 13 residues. The V end lost 2 bases, the J end lost 2 bases, and 7 bases lay between the germline ends. The V gene's germline CDR1 is SGHDT and CDR2 YYEEEE. CDR3 bases: TGTGCCAGCAGCTTCAGTATGCAAGAGACCCAGTACTTC. It is translated as CASSFSMQETQYF.

This clonotype was found many times. V gene TRBV5-6 combines with J gene TRBJ2-5, with TRBD2 matching over 14 bases. Germline CDR1 reads SGHDT; CDR2 reads YYEEEE. The CDR3 spans 18 residues. V shed 0 bases and J 5 bases; nucleotides not matched to a gene: 9. In DNA form, the CDR3 reads TGTGCCAGCAGCTTGGCCCTGACTAGCGGGGGGGCCGGTGAGACCCAGTACTTC. Protein product: CASSLALTSGGAGETQYF.

This clonotype has ten or more counts. The chain couples TRBV18 to TRBJ2-2, with D possibly matching TRBD2 (5 bases). V shed 1 base and J shed 6 bases, with 6 bases lying between them. This CDR3 is built from 13 residues. Germline CDR1 and CDR2: KGHSH and LQKENI. The CDR3 loop reads CASSPRGSGELFF. In DNA, the CDR3 is TGTGCCAGCTCACCACGAGGGTCCGGGGAGCTGTTTTTT.

This clonotype was detected ten times or more. This sequence joins TRBV28 and TRBJ1-3; D not certain. The CDR3 extends over 14 amino acids. The V gene's germline CDR1 is MDHEN and CDR2 SYDVKM. V lost 5 bases to trimming and J lost 1 base, with 9 bases between them. The CDR3 spells CASSARGSGNTIYF. CDR3 bases: TGTGCCAGCAGTGCGCGCGGTTCTGGAAACACCATATATTTT.

This clonotype was detected ten times or more. The chain carries TRBV6-5 and TRBJ2-6; D is unclear. From germline, CDR1 is MNHEY and CDR2 SVGAGI. CDR3 length: 16 residues. The V end lost 2 bases, the J end lost 1 base, and 9 bases lay between the germline ends. The CDR3 sequence is CASSYPSWSGANVLTF. In DNA, the CDR3 is TGTGCCAGCAGTTACCCATCGTGGTCTGGGGCCAACGTCCTGACTTTC.

This clonotype was seen at least ten times. The rearrangement links TRBV28 to TRBJ1-2; maybe TRBD1 (6 bases). The CDR3 loop spans 13 amino acids. The V end was cut by 6 bases, the J end by 4 bases, with 12 bases between. Germline V gene sequence: CDR1 MDHEN, CDR2 SYDVKM. The CDR3 coding sequence is TGTGCCAGCAGCAGGGGAAGGGTCTATGGCTACACCTTC. It translates to CASSRGRVYGYTF.

This clonotype appeared a single time. A much bigger clone sits one base away, suggesting this may be a read error. Since no conserved phenylalanine or tryptophan closes the CDR3, a read error is the likely cause. V usage is TRBV4-3 and J usage is TRBJ1-5; the D gene is possibly TRBD1 (5 bases). This CDR3 is 14 amino acids long. V gave up 0 bases and J gave up 7 bases, with 10 bases separating them. Germline V gene data show CDR1 as LGHNA and CDR2 as YSLEER. CDR3 sequence (DNA): TGCGCCAGCAGCCAAGACAGGGAAGGACAGCCCCAGCATTCT. Protein: CASSQDREGQPQHS.

The sample holds many counts of this clonotype. The J gene is TRBJ1-5, the V gene TRBV20-1, with TRBD1 identical over 11 bases. The CDR3 is 14 amino acids. The V and J ends lost 5 bases and 7 bases, in that order; junction bases with no gene match: 7. CDR1 is DFQATT, CDR2 SNEGSKA, per germline (reference sequence). CDR3 nucleotides: TGCAGTGCTGGGGCGGGACAGGGGGGGCAGCCCCAGCATTTT. It is translated as CSAGAGQGGQPQHF.

Concerning this clonotype: The junction does not match germline at one end; this may be a read error. This chain connects TRBV29-1 to TRBJ2-5, with D possibly being TRBD1 (6 bases). This CDR3 region has 12 residues. Germline assignment: CDR1 SQVTM and CDR2 ANQGSEA. This CDR3 reads CIVTGGDKTQYF. In nucleotides, the CDR3 is TGCATCGTTACTGGGGGCGATAAGACCCAGTACTTC. Full variable domain (remainder filled in from reference TRBV29-1 and TRBJ2-5): SAVISQKPSRDICQRGTSLTIQCQVDSQVTMMFWYRQQPGQSLTLIATANQGSEATYESGFVIDKFPISRPNLTFSTLTVSNMSPEDSSIYLCIVTGGDKTQYFGPGTRLLVL.

This clonotype was counted at least ten times. For the CDR3, the DNA is TGTGCCAGCAGCTTAGGGGGGTGGATAATGCAGCCCCAGCATTTT. Translating it yields CASSLGGWIMQPQHF. The chain employs TRBV7-2 and TRBJ1-5, with a weak D call TRBD1 (5 bases). Germline V CDR1 and CDR2: SGHTA, FQGNSA. Trimming pared 1 base from V and 7 bases from J, leaving 14 bases between. The CDR3 has 15 residues.

This clonotype was recorded many times. The chain combines TRBV30 with TRBJ1-2; D unclear. V lost 0 bases to trimming and J lost 7 bases, with 18 bases between them. The V gene's germline CDR1 is GTSNPN and CDR2 SVGIG (reference sequence). This CDR3 is 15 amino acids long. DNA of the CDR3: TGTGCCTGGAGTGTGGTACCGGGAGGGAGGGCTGGCTACACCTTC. As protein: CAWSVVPGGRAGYTF.

This clonotype was counted at least ten times. V usage is TRBV7-7 and J usage is TRBJ2-5; unclear D gene. The CDR3 loop spans 13 amino acids. V lost 5 bases and J lost 1, with 8 bases in between. In germline, CDR1 is SSHAT, CDR2 FNYEAQ (reference sequence). CDR3 coding DNA: TGTGCCAGCAGCCCGACCCCCCAAGAGACCCAGTACTTC. It yields the protein CASSPTPQETQYF.

This clonotype was recorded at least ten times. This rearrangement joins TRBV29-1 to TRBJ2-5, with D maybe TRBD1 (7 bases). Trimming stripped 0 bases from V and 1 base from J, with 12 bases between. The CDR3 extends over 15 amino acids. CDR1 and CDR2 from the germline V gene are SQVTM and ANQGSEA. The CDR3: CSVEDWRGLQETQYF. The DNA for the CDR3 is TGCAGCGTTGAAGATTGGAGGGGGCTCCAAGAGACCCAGTACTTC.

Ten or more counts support this clonotype. The V gene is TRBV18, the J gene TRBJ2-4; possibly TRBD1 or TRBD2 for D (5 bases each). V shed 3 bases and J shed 12 bases, with 27 bases lying between them. CDR3 length: 17 residues. In germline, CDR1 is KGHSH, CDR2 LQKENI. In DNA form, the CDR3 reads TGTGCCAGCTCACCCCTCGGGGCGGACGGAAACCTTCGCTATCAGTACTTC. Encoded protein: CASSPLGADGNLRYQYF.

This clonotype appeared many times. This chain joins TRBV11-2 and TRBJ1-2, with a possible D match to TRBD1 (5 bases). Per germline, CDR1 SGHAT and CDR2 FQNNGV. V was cut by 0 bases and J by 8 bases, with 16 bases left in between. There are 15 residues in the CDR3. The DNA of the CDR3 is TGTGCCAGCAGCTTAGATTGGTCAGGGCGCGGGGGCTACACCTTC. This codes for CASSLDWSGRGGYTF.

This clonotype was counted ten times or more. V usage is TRBV5-1 and J usage is TRBJ1-1; D is possibly TRBD1 (5 bases). The germline V and J ends were trimmed by 4 bases and 5 bases, with 18 bases remaining between them. Germline CDR1 SGHRS, CDR2 YFSETQ. The CDR3 loop spans 15 amino acids. The CDR3 nucleotides are TGCGCCAGCAGCCCAGGGACTTCCATTGGGACTGAAGCTTTCTTT. Encoded protein: CASSPGTSIGTEAFF.

This clonotype was recorded many times. This chain joins TRBV6-5 and TRBJ2-7; D not certain. The CDR3 loop spans 18 amino acids. CDR1 MNHEY and CDR2 SVGAGI come from the germline V gene. Trimming took 2 bases from V and 0 from J, leaving 20 bases between them. CDR3 DNA sequence: TGTGCCAGCAGTTACGATCAACTCCGGGCCGACTTCTCCTACGAGCAGTACTTC. Encoded protein: CASSYDQLRADFSYEQYF.

This clonotype has a count of ten or more. V is TRBV5-1 and J is TRBJ2-5, with 9 bases matching TRBD1. This CDR3 is 15 amino acids long. Germline V gene sequence: CDR1 SGHRS, CDR2 YFSETQ. V gave up 3 bases and J gave up 2 bases; unmatched junction bases: 5. The CDR3 nucleotides are TGCGCCAGCAGCTCCCGGGACAGGGTTCAAGAGACCCAGTACTTC. Encoded protein: CASSSRDRVQETQYF.

CDR3 sequence (DNA): TGTGCCAGCAGCCGAGGGCTGCTCTGCGAGCAGTACTTC. Residues: CASSRGLLCEQYF. The V gene is TRBV4-2, the J gene TRBJ2-7; D is perhaps TRBD2 (5 bases). The CDR3 length is 13 residues. The germline V gene has CDR1 LGHNA and CDR2 YNFKEQ. Deletions cut 4 bases from V and 6 bases from J, with 13 bases between.

This clonotype came up many times. J is TRBJ2-7 and V is TRBV19; possibly TRBD1 or TRBD2 for D (5 bases each). The CDR3 consists of 16 residues. The V gene lost 5 bases and the J gene lost 0 bases, with 17 bases spanning the gap. The germline V gene has CDR1 LNHDA and CDR2 SQIVND (reference sequence). CDR3: CASSDPGTSSSYEQYF. The CDR3 nucleotides read TGTGCCAGTAGTGACCCCGGGACCTCTAGCTCCTACGAGCAGTACTTC.